Shown below are 27 T cell receptor beta chains from a single sample sequenced in a study of blood T cell repertoires in COVID-19. Clones were sequenced by immunoSEQ multiplex PCR, and TCRdb holds only the in-frame ones, with some missing. Of fewer than 250,000 clones in the sample, around 86% were seen once. The sample consisted of peripheral blood. The receptor source for this set is a man aged 45-60 years with acute or convalescent COVID-19.

This sequence joins TRBV6-6 and TRBJ1-5; no reliable D call. Germline values: CDR1 MNHNY, CDR2 SVGAGI (reference sequence). The V gene lost 2 bases and the J gene lost 6 bases, with 5 bases spanning the gap. The CDR3 covers 12 residues. CDR3 loop: CASSYGAQPQHF. CDR3 bases: TGTGCCAGCAGTTACGGAGCTCAGCCCCAGCATTTT.

This clone has a single count. The genes are TRBV6-1 and TRBJ1-3; 9 bases line up with TRBD1. CDR3 length equals 16 residues. The V segment lost 2 bases and the J segment 2 bases; nucleotides outside the gene matches: 4. The germline V gene encodes CDR1 MNHNS and CDR2 SASEGT. The CDR3 reads CASSEWDRVPGNTIYF. The CDR3 DNA reads as TGTGCCAGCAGTGAATGGGACAGGGTCCCTGGAAACACCATATATTTT.

The chain recombines TRBV6-5 with TRBJ2-1; tentative D call: TRBD1 (7 bases). This CDR3 comprises 15 residues. V dropped 5 bases and J dropped 5 bases, with 16 bases sitting between them. CDR1 and CDR2 (germline): MNHEY, SVGAGI. In nucleotides, the CDR3 is TGTGCCAGCAGTACGGGGGACAGCCTAGACAATGAGCAGTTCTTC. Translation gives CASSTGDSLDNEQFF.

The chain uses TRBV12-3 or TRBV12-4 and TRBJ1-2; D not certain. Trimming shortened V by 2 bases and J by 9 bases, and 4 bases separated the two germline ends. The CDR3 has 10 amino acids. CDR3 bases: TGTGCCAGCAGTTTACGTCGCTACACCTTC. It translates to CASSLRRYTF.

The rearrangement links TRBV12-3 or TRBV12-4 to TRBJ1-1; D gene unclear. CDR3 size: 13 residues. V lost 2 bases to trimming and J lost 5 bases, with 9 bases between them. The CDR3 nucleotides are TGTGCCAGCAGTTTAATGGGAGGAACTGAAGCTTTCTTT. It codes for CASSLMGGTEAFF.

The chain uses TRBV6-5 and TRBJ1-3, with 7 bases aligning to TRBD1. The CDR3 spans 15 residues. V lost 6 bases and J lost 7; bases outside the gene matches: 12. The germline CDR1 and CDR2 sequences are MNHEY and SVGAGI. CDR3 amino acids: CASRETGSRSNTIYF. The CDR3 nucleotides read TGTGCCAGCAGGGAGACAGGGAGTAGATCGAACACCATATATTTT.

This chain uses TRBV2 with TRBJ2-6; possible D gene TRBD1, 6 bases. The V end was cut by 5 bases, the J end by 3 bases, with 8 bases between. The CDR3 is 14 amino acids. CDR1 is SNHLY, CDR2 FYNNEI, per germline. The CDR3 nucleotides read TGTGCCAGCAGTACAGGGTATGGGGCCAACGTCCTGACTTTC. Its protein product is CASSTGYGANVLTF.

The rearrangement joins TRBV30 to TRBJ1-5, with 7 positions matching TRBD1. The V gene's germline CDR1 is GTSNPN and CDR2 SVGIG (reference sequence). The CDR3 consists of 15 residues. J was trimmed by 1 base and V by 1 base; bases with no gene match: 4. The chain's CDR3 is CAWSGRGQSNQPQHF. The CDR3 bases are TGTGCCTGGAGTGGGAGGGGGCAAAGCAATCAGCCCCAGCATTTT.

CDR3 amino acids: CASGQSSANEQFF. CDR3 sequence (DNA): TGTGCCAGCGGGCAGAGTTCTGCCAATGAGCAGTTCTTC. The chain recombines TRBV7-3 with TRBJ2-1; D call uncertain. CDR3 length: 13 residues. V was shortened by 8 bases and J by 6 bases, with 14 bases between the two germline ends. The germline V gene has CDR1 SGHTA and CDR2 FQGTGA.

The chain couples TRBV3-1 (or the pseudogene TRBV3-2) to TRBJ1-6; TRBD1 agrees at 7 bases. This CDR3 contains 15 residues. Germline-derived CDR1 and CDR2 are LGHDT and YNNKEL (reference sequence). The ends lost 5 bases at V and 8 bases at J; junction bases unmatched: 9. The CDR3 coding sequence is TGTGCCAGCAGCTACCGACAGGGTATTTATTCACCCCTCCACTTT. The encoded protein is CASSYRQGIYSPLHF.

This clone showed up just once. V and J are TRBV7-2 and TRBJ2-2; TRBD1 aligns across 9 bases. CDR3 length equals 15 residues. After removal of 2 bases from V and 7 bases from J, the junction contained 5 bases not matched to a gene. Germline CDR1 is SGHTA and CDR2 is FQGNSA. CDR3 region: CASSLSGQGIGELFF. CDR3 nucleotide sequence: TGTGCCAGCAGCTTAAGTGGACAGGGGATCGGGGAGCTGTTTTTT.

The chain joins TRBV12-1 to TRBJ2-7; the listed D gene, TRBD2, was not tested against the DNA. TRBV12-1 is a pseudogene. This CDR3 has 14 residues. The CDR3 bases are TGTGCCAGCAGTGTCCCAGCGGGGGCCTTCGAGCAGTACTTC. Amino acid sequence: CASSVPAGAFEQYF.

The V and J genes are TRBV2 and TRBJ2-1; possible D gene TRBD2, 5 bases. CDR3 length: 12 residues. V lost 6 bases to trimming and J lost 9 bases, with 12 bases between them. Germline V gene sequence: CDR1 SNHLY, CDR2 FYNNEI. DNA of the CDR3: TGTGCCAGCAGGGAGGCTGGTGGTGAGCAGTTCTTC. It specifies CASREAGGEQFF.

The chain couples TRBV6-2 or TRBV6-3 to TRBJ1-2; D is uncertain. This CDR3 spans 13 amino acids. Trimming removed 0 bases at V and 6 bases at J, with 8 bases between. Germline lookup yields CDR1 MNHEY and CDR2 SVGEGT. The CDR3 DNA reads TGTGCCAGCAGTTACTCGATGTCAGATGGCTACACCTTC. Translated, it gives CASSYSMSDGYTF.

The rearrangement uses TRBV5-8 and TRBJ1-4; D unclear. Germline CDR1 SGHTS, CDR2 YDEGEE. V gave up 4 bases and J gave up 0 bases, with 10 bases separating them. The CDR3 covers 15 residues. CDR3 in amino acids: CASSPGRATNEKLFF. As DNA, the CDR3 is TGTGCCAGCAGCCCGGGAAGGGCAACTAATGAAAAACTGTTTTTT.

This clone was counted once. This chain links TRBV18 with TRBJ2-3; 9 positions match TRBD1. This CDR3 contains 13 residues. From germline, CDR1 is KGHSH and CDR2 LQKENI. The V segment lost 3 bases and the J segment 9 bases; nucleotides outside the gene matches: 4. In nucleotides, the CDR3 is TGTGCCAGCTCACCTCGGGGACAGGGAACGCAGTATTTT. Protein product: CASSPRGQGTQYF. The whole variable domain, filled in from reference TRBV18 and TRBJ2-3, reads NAGVMQNPRHLVRRRGQEARLRCSPMKGHSHVYWYRQLPEEGLKFMVYLQKENIIDESGMPKERFSAEFPKEGPSILRIQQVVRGDSAAYFCASSPRGQGTQYFGPGTRLTVL.

This chain connects TRBV7-2 to TRBJ1-2; no clear D. V gave up 7 bases and J gave up 2 bases, with 14 bases separating them. The CDR3 has 14 residues. Germline-derived CDR1 and CDR2 are SGHTA and FQGNSA. The CDR3 reads CASTRGGANYGYTF. CDR3 nucleotides: TGTGCCAGCACTCGGGGAGGTGCCAACTATGGCTACACCTTC.

The chain carries TRBV27 and TRBJ2-3, with D hard to call. The CDR3 loop spans 14 amino acids. Trimming cost V 2 bases and J 3 bases, with 9 bases left between them. Germline V lookup: CDR1 MNHEY, CDR2 SMNVEV (reference sequence). The CDR3 region is CASSLNFPTDTQYF. The CDR3 nucleotides are TGTGCCAGCAGTTTAAATTTCCCAACAGATACGCAGTATTTT.

The rearrangement joins TRBV19 to TRBJ1-5, with D perhaps matching TRBD1 (6 bases). Germline V gene data show CDR1 as LNHDA and CDR2 as SQIVND (reference sequence). The CDR3 covers 14 residues. V dropped 7 bases and J dropped 4 bases, with 14 bases sitting between them. The CDR3 bases are TGTGCCAGTACTACAGGGTTCCCGAATCAGCCCCAGCATTTT. It specifies CASTTGFPNQPQHF. Full variable domain (rest looked up from reference TRBV19 and TRBJ1-5): DGGITQSPKYLFRKEGQNVTLSCEQNLNHDAMYWYRQDPGQGLRLIYYSQIVNDFQKGDIAEGYSVSREKKESFPLTVTSAQKNPTAFYLCASTTGFPNQPQHFGDGTRLSIL.

The chain uses TRBV4-1 and TRBJ1-5; D unclear. CDR1 is MGHRA, CDR2 YSYEKL, per germline. Trimming took off 0 bases at V and 1 base at J, with 10 bases between the two ends. The CDR3 spans 16 residues. CDR3: CASSQDAERSNQPQHF. The CDR3 DNA is TGCGCCAGCAGCCAAGACGCGGAGAGAAGCAATCAGCCCCAGCATTTT.

This chain joins TRBV9 and TRBJ1-1; tentatively, D is TRBD1 (5 bases). V shed 6 bases and J shed 4 bases, with 13 bases lying between them. CDR1 and CDR2 from the germline V gene are SGDLS and YYNGEE. The CDR3 is 13 residues long. CDR3 in DNA: TGTGCCAGCACTCCGGGGGTAAGCACTGAAGCTTTCTTT. It specifies CASTPGVSTEAFF. Full variable domain (remainder filled in from reference TRBV9 and TRBJ1-1): DSGVTQTPKHLITATGQRVTLRCSPRSGDLSVYWYQQSLDQGLQFLIQYYNGEERAKGNILERFSAQQFPDLHSELNLSSLELGDSALYFCASTPGVSTEAFFGQGTRLTVV.

DNA of the CDR3: TGTGCCAGCAGCAACTACCTGCAACTAGGTGAAAAACTGTTTTTT. Its translation is CASSNYLQLGEKLFF. The chain couples TRBV11-2 to TRBJ1-4; no clear D gene. With 5 bases removed from V and 7 bases from J, the gap between germline ends came to 17 bases. CDR1 is SGHAT and CDR2 is FQNNGV in the germline V gene. The CDR3 has 15 amino acids.

This sequence joins TRBV7-2 and TRBJ1-5, with TRBD1 matching 8 bases. Losses at the gene ends were 3 bases for V and 3 bases for J; bases not matched to a gene: 4. Per the germline V gene, CDR1 is SGHTA and CDR2 is FQGNSA. The CDR3 has 15 residues. CDR3 nucleotides: TGTGCCAGCAGCTTTGACAGGGGCCACAATCAGCCCCAGCATTTT. This encodes CASSFDRGHNQPQHF. The full variable domain, completed using reference TRBV7-2 and TRBJ1-5, is GAGVSQSPSNKVTEKGKDVELRCDPISGHTALYWYRQSLGQGLEFLIYFQGNSAPDKSGLPSDRFSAERTGGSVSTLTIQRTQQEDSAVYLCASSFDRGHNQPQHFGDGTRLSIL.

CDR3: CASSSRSWPETQYF. CDR3 DNA sequence: TGTGCCAGCAGCTCCAGATCATGGCCCGAGACCCAGTACTTC. The J gene is TRBJ2-5, the V gene TRBV7-9; D gene unclear. V shed 4 bases and J shed 5 bases, with 14 bases lying between them. The germline V gene has CDR1 SEHNR and CDR2 FQNEAQ (reference sequence). The CDR3 loop spans 14 amino acids. Looking up the rest from reference TRBV7-9 and TRBJ2-5 gives the full variable domain: DTGVSQNPRHKITKRGQNVTFRCDPISEHNRLYWYRQTLGQGPEFLTYFQNEAQLEKSRLLSDRFSAERPKGSFSTLEIQRTEQGDSAMYLCASSSRSWPETQYFGPGTRLLVL.

The genes are TRBV6-1 and TRBJ1-3; D ambiguous. Deletions cut 4 bases from V and 4 bases from J, with 5 bases between. The CDR3 is 12 residues long. Germline V gives CDR1 MNHNS, CDR2 SASEGT. In DNA, the CDR3 is TGTGCCAGCAGTGTGCAGGGAAACACCATATATTTT. Translated, it gives CASSVQGNTIYF.

This clone was counted once. V is TRBV2 and J is TRBJ1-5; D is uncertain. Trimming stripped 6 bases from V and 4 bases from J, with 10 bases between. The CDR3 consists of 13 residues. CDR1 and CDR2 (germline): SNHLY, FYNNEI. CDR3 sequence: CASSSELNQPQHF. The DNA of the CDR3 is TGTGCCAGCAGCAGCGAGTTAAATCAGCCCCAGCATTTT.

The chain employs TRBV4-2 and TRBJ2-7; 7 bases line up with TRBD2. The CDR3 contains 15 residues. CDR1 is LGHNA and CDR2 is YNFKEQ in the germline V gene. The ends lost 1 base at V and 0 bases at J; junction bases unmatched: 3. As DNA, the CDR3 is TGTGCCAGCAGCCAAGTGGGGGGGAGCTCCTACGAGCAGTACTTC. This translates into CASSQVGGSSYEQYF.